This TCR beta chain was documented in a study of blood T cell repertoires in COVID-19. The CDR3 has 16 residues. V shed 4 bases and J 3 bases; nucleotides not matched to a gene: 8. Germline CDR1 is SGHNT and CDR2 is YYREEE (reference sequence). Clones were read by immunoSEQ multiplex PCR, and TCRdb kept only the in-frame ones, dropping some. Among under 150,000 clones listed, 75% to 90% were seen once. The sequenced sample was peripheral blood. This clonotype originated in a man in his fifties with active or convalescent COVID-19. The genes are TRBV5-4 and TRBJ1-1; 11 nucleotides agree with TRBD1. CDR3 nucleotides: TGTGCCAGCAGCGAGGACAGGGGGCGGGGGTACACTGAAGCTTTCTTT. It is translated as CASSEDRGRGYTEAFF.